This T cell receptor beta chain was found in a study of OX40 agonist ivuxolimab in advanced cancers. Turning to the study itself: Patients took ivuxolimab, an agonistic anti-OX40 (CD134) antibody. Head and neck, renal cell, melanoma or hepatocellular carcinoma were the cancers that dose-escalation patients had. Among those enrolled, mean age was about 63 years (range about 20 to 79) and 82.7% were male. Study-level results: At doses 0.1 to 3.0 mg/kg, CD4+ and CD8+ clones expanded.

This clone was found once. Antigen: not known. The CDR3 extends over 14 amino acids. V lost 6 bases and J lost 6, with 14 bases in between. The germline V gene has CDR1 SGHVS and CDR2 FQNEAQ. TCRdb keeps only in-frame clones here, not all; method: immunoSEQ multiplex PCR. The repertoire holds 100,000 or so clones, with approximately 94% as singletons. The chain is built from TRBV7-8 and TRBJ2-2, with D possibly matching TRBD2 (7 bases). This clonotype originated in an adult with an advanced solid tumor such as melanoma, head and neck, liver or kidney cancer. The specimen comprised CD4+ or CD8+ T cells sorted from blood, sampled in a trial of the OX40 agonist ivuxolimab. The CDR3 region has the DNA TGTGCCAGCAGATCAGGGCGGGGGCCCGGGGAGCTGTTTTTT. This encodes CASRSGRGPGELFF.